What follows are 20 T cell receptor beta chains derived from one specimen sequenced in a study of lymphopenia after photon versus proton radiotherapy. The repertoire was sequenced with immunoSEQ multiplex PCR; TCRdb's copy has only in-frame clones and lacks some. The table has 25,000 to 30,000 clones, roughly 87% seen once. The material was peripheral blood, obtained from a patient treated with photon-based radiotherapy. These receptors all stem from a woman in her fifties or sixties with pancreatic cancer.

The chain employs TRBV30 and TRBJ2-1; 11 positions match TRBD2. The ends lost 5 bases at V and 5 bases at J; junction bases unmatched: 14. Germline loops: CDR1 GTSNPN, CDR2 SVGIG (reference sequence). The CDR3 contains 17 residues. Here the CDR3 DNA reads TGTGCCTGGTCGCCTACCAGATTTAGCGGGGGGGACAATGAGCAGTTCTTC. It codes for CAWSPTRFSGGDNEQFF.

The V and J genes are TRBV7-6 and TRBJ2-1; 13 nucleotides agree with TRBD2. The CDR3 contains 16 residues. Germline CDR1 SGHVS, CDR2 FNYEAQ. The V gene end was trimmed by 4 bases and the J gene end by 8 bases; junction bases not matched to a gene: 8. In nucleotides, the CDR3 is TGTGCCAGCAGCTCCACACTAGCGGGAGGGCGAGATGAGCAGTTCTTC. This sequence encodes CASSSTLAGGRDEQFF.

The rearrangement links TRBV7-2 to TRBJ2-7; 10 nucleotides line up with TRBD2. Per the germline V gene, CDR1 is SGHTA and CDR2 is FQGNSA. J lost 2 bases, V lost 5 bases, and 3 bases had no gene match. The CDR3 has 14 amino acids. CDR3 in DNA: TGTGCCAGCAGCCCTAGCGGGAGTCCCTACGAGCAGTACTTC. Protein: CASSPSGSPYEQYF. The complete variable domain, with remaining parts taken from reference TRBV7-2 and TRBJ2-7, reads GAGVSQSPSNKVTEKGKDVELRCDPISGHTALYWYRQSLGQGLEFLIYFQGNSAPDKSGLPSDRFSAERTGGSVSTLTIQRTQQEDSAVYLCASSPSGSPYEQYFGPGTRLTVT.

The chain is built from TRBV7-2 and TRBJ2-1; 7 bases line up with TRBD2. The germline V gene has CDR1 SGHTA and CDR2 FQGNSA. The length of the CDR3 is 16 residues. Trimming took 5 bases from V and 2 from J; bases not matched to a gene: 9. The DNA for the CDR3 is TGTGCCAGCAGCCCGGCTAGCGGAGCGACCTACAATGAGCAGTTCTTC. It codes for CASSPASGATYNEQFF.

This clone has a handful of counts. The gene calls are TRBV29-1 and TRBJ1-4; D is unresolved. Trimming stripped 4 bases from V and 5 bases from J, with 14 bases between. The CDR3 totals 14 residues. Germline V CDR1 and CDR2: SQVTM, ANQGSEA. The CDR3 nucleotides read TGCAGCGTTGTGGAGGACGCCCCAAATGAAAAACTGTTTTTT. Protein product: CSVVEDAPNEKLFF.

This CDR3 is CASTLGTVYEQYF. The CDR3 DNA follows: TGTGCCAGCACCCTCGGGACAGTGTACGAGCAGTACTTC. This rearrangement joins TRBV6-6 to TRBJ2-7; 7 bases match TRBD1. The CDR3 covers 13 residues. Germline V gene data show CDR1 as MNHNY and CDR2 as SVGAGI (reference sequence). After removal of 7 bases from V and 4 bases from J, the junction contained 7 bases not matched to a gene.

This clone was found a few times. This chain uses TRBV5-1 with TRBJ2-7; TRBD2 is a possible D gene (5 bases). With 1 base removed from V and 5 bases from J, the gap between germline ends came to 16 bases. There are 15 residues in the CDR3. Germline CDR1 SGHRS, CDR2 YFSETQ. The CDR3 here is CASSLFGPSIDEQYF. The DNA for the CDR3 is TGCGCCAGCAGCTTGTTTGGGCCTAGCATCGACGAGCAGTACTTC.

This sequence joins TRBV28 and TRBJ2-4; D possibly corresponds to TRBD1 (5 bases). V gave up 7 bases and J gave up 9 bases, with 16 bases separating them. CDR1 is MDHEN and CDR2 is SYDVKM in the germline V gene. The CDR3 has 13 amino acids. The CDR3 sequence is CASTLMLGAIQYF. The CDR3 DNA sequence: TGTGCCAGCACCCTCATGCTAGGGGCCATTCAGTACTTC. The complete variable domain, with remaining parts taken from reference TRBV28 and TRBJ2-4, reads DVKVTQSSRYLVKRTGEKVFLECVQDMDHENMFWYRQDPGLGLRLIYFSYDVKMKEKGDIPEGYSVSREKKERFSLILESASTNQTSMYLCASTLMLGAIQYFGAGTRLSVL.

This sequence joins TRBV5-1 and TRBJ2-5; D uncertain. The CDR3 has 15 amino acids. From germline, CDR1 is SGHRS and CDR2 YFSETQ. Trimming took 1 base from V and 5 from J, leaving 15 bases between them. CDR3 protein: CASSLSLSLRETQYF. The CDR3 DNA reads TGCGCCAGCAGCTTGTCCTTAAGCCTCAGGGAGACCCAGTACTTC. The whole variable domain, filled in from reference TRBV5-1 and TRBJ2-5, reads KAGVTQTPRYLIKTRGQQVTLSCSPISGHRSVSWYQQTPGQGLQFLFEYFSETQRNKGNFPGRFSGRQFSNSRSEMNVSTLELGDSALYLCASSLSLSLRETQYFGPGTRLLVL.

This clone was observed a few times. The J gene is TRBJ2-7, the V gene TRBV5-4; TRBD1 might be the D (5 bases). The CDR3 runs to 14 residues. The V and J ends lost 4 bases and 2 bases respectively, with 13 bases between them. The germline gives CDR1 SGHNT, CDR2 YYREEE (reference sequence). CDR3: CASSGAQYPYEQYF. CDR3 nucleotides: TGTGCCAGCAGCGGGGCTCAATATCCCTACGAGCAGTACTTC.

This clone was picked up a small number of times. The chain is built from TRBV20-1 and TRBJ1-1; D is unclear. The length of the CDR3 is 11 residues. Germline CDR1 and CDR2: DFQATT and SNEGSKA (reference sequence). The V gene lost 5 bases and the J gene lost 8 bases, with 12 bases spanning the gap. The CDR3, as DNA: TGCAGTGCTGGGAGGGTCCCCGAAGCTTTCTTT. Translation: CSAGRVPEAFF.

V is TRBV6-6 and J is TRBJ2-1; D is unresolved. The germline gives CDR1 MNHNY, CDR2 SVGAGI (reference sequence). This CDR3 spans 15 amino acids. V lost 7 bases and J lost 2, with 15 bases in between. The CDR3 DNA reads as TGTGCCAGCACAAGCACCCAGATAGCCTACAATGAGCAGTTCTTC. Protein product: CASTSTQIAYNEQFF.

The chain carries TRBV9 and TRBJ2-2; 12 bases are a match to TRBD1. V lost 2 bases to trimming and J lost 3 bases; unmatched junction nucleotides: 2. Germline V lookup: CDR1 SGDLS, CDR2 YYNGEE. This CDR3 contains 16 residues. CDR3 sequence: CASSVGQGAYTGELFF. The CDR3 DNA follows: TGTGCCAGCAGCGTGGGACAGGGGGCCTACACCGGGGAGCTGTTTTTT.

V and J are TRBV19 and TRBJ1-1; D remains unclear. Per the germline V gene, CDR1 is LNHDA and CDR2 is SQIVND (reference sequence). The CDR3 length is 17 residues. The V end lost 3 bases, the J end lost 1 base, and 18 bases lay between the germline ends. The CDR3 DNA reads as TGTGCCAGTAGTATTGCCCCGTCGCTGGGCGAGAACACTGAAGCTTTCTTT. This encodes CASSIAPSLGENTEAFF.

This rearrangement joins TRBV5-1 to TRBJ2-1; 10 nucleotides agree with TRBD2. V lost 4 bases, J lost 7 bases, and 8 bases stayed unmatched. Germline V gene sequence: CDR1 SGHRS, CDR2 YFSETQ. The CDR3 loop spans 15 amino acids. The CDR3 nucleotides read TGCGCCAGCAGCCGAGCGGGAGGGGAATATAATGAGCAGTTCTTC. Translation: CASSRAGGEYNEQFF.

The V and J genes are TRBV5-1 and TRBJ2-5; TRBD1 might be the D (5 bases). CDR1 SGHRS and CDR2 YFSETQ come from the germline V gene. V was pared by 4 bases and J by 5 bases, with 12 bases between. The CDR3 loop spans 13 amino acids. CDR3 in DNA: TGCGCCAGCAGCAAAGACTCAGGGGAGACCCAGTACTTC. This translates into CASSKDSGETQYF.

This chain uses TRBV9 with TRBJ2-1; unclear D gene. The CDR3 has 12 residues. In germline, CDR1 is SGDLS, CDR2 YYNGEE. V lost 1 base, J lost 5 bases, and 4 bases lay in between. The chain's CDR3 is CASSVSNNEQFF. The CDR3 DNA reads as TGTGCCAGCAGCGTAAGTAACAATGAGCAGTTCTTC. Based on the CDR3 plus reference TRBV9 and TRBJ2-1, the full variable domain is DSGVTQTPKHLITATGQRVTLRCSPRSGDLSVYWYQQSLDQGLQFLIQYYNGEERAKGNILERFSAQQFPDLHSELNLSSLELGDSALYFCASSVSNNEQFFGPGTRLTVL.

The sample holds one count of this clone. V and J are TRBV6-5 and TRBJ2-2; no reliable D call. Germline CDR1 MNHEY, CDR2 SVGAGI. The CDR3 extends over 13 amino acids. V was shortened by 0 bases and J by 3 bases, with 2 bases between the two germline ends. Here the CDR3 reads CASSYSYTGELFF. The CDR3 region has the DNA TGTGCCAGCAGTTACTCCTACACCGGGGAGCTGTTTTTT.

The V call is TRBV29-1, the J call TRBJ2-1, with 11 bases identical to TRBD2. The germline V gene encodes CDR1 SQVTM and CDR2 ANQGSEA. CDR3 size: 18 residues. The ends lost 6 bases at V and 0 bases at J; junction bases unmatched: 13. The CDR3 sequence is CSVQGTSGTPSSYNEQFF. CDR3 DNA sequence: TGCAGCGTGCAAGGGACTAGCGGAACTCCCAGCTCCTACAATGAGCAGTTCTTC.

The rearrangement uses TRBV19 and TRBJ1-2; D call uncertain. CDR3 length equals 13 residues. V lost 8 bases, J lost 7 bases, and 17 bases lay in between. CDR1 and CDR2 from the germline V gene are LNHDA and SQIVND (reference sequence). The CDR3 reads CASHLDTSGGYTF. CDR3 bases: TGTGCCAGTCATCTAGACACATCGGGTGGCTACACCTTC.